This T cell receptor beta chain was captured in a study of beta chain features in type 1 diabetes (dated 2018 in TCRdb). Context from the whole study: Patients and healthy donors did not differ in mean age, gender distribution, total cell number or subset yield. In the study, TCRB repertoires of sorted circulating CD4+ T cell subsets from recently diagnosed type 1 diabetes patients were compared with those of matched healthy donors. Regulatory and stem cell-like memory subsets were obtained from only 8 patients and roughly eight healthy donors, while naive and central memory subsets were obtained from all 28 donors. A total of approximately 100 million sorted cells were examined across all samples, and the number of cells per subset was strongly correlated with RNA yield. General conclusions and limits of the study: Shorter templates might be favored by PCR, yet because patient and control samples were amplified and corrected together, any such skew would affect both groups equally. Only small numbers of individuals were included in the HLA sub-analyses, which left unresolved whether HLA type had any influence on TCRB rearrangement. Patients with type 1 diabetes made fewer insertions and deleted more nucleotides at VDJ recombination sites, implying thymic rearrangement abnormalities. Type 1 diabetes patients showed a moderate but significant shortening of TCRB CDR3 length in all four CD4+ subsets. Sequencing cDNA rather than genomic DNA could over-represent highly expressing activated cells, although activation and CD3 levels did not differ between groups. The naive, central memory and regulatory TCRB repertoires appeared to resemble one another more closely among patients than among healthy donors.

Cut back by 0 bases and 1 base, the V and J ends lie 10 bases apart. CDR1 SGHTS and CDR2 YDEGEE were looked up in the germline V gene. Taken from cysteine to phenylalanine, the CDR3 has 15 residues. The sequence is cut down to CDR3 DNA, 45 bases in frame from base 1. Each donor gave one peripheral blood draw, approximately 110 mL on average, collected into heparinised tubes. A BD FACSAria II and a panel including CD45RO, CCR7, CD25, CD127, CD95 and CD27 were used to sort naive, central memory, regulatory and stem cell-like memory CD4+ T cells. All sorted populations exceeded 95% purity. PBMCs were separated immediately by Lymphoprep density gradient centrifugation and were stained directly, without being cultured. Samples were stained and sorted in pairs, with one healthy donor and one patient per experiment, so that batch effects were minimized. The High Capacity cDNA Reverse Transcription Kit was used to reverse transcribe all of the isolated RNA, meaning that expressed TCRB transcripts were what got sequenced. Deep immunoSEQ sequencing was performed on naive, central memory and regulatory T cell samples, with an average of about 3.57 million total reads per sample. Sorted cells were lysed in RLT buffer, and RNA was extracted using DNase-treated RNeasy Micro or Mini kits according to cell number. Each cell subset was processed on its own to prevent cross-contamination, while patient and healthy donor samples were processed together. TCRB sequences were amplified from cDNA with the immunoSEQ multiplex PCR, producing 87-bp fragments spanning the CDR3 region. The amplicons were sequenced using the Illumina HiSeq platform. The authors processed their data as follows. Synthetic template baselines were used to correct PCR bias computationally, reads within Hamming distance 2 were collapsed, and singletons that could not be merged were discarded. By aligning reads against IMGT, V, D and J genes, CDR3 length, and insertions or deletions at six rearrangement sites were assigned. Within each subset, clonotype counts were normalized to the number of sorted cells before true diversity and Gini coefficients were calculated with the tcR R package. The overlap coefficient, calculated on TCRB nucleotide sequences, was used to measure repertoire sharing. TCRdb obtained this table from immuneACCESS and retained in-frame rearrangements with V and J assigned. These tables miss some clones; where compared with another copy, unresolved V genes account for less than half of the shortfall, and the remainder is unexplained. The D gene and trimming were derived from the DNA, and the V and J assignments and clone size from that table. This sample comprises about 150,000 clones, under 9.5% of them detected only once. The top ten clonotypes cover around 0.65% of the sample.

Many counts were recorded for this clone. Its specific antigen is unknown. Base quality data are lacking; no much larger clone is found one base away. This TCR came from a man in his late teens or twenties in good health. The specimen was central memory CD4+ T cells from blood. This receptor chain uses TRBV5-8 and TRBJ1-1; no D gene is confidently identified. The bases read TGTGCCAGCAGCTTGGAGAGAGGGTCGAACACTGAAGCTTTCTTT. Its protein product is CASSLERGSNTEAFF. Joined to the reference TRBV5-8 and TRBJ1-1 proteins, this CDR3 gives the full variable domain: EAGVTQSPTHLIKTRGQQATLRCSPISGHTSVYWYQQALGLGLQFLLWYDEGEERNRGNFPPRFSGRQFPNYSSELNVNALELEDSALYLCASSLERGSNTEAFFGQGTRLTVV.